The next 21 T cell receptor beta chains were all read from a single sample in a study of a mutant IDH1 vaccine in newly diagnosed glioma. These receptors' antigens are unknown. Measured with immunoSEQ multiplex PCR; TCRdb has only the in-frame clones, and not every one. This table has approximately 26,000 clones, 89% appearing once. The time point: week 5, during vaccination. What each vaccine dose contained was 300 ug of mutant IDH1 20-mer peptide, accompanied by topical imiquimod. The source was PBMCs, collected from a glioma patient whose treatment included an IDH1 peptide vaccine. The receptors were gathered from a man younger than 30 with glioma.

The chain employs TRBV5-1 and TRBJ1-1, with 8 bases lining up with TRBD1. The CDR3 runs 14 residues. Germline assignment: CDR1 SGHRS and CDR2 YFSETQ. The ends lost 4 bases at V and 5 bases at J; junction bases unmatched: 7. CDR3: CASSITGGWTEAFF. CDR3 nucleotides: TGCGCCAGCAGCATAACAGGGGGGTGGACTGAAGCTTTCTTT. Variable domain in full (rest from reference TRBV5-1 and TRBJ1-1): KAGVTQTPRYLIKTRGQQVTLSCSPISGHRSVSWYQQTPGQGLQFLFEYFSETQRNKGNFPGRFSGRQFSNSRSEMNVSTLELGDSALYLCASSITGGWTEAFFGQGTRLTVV.

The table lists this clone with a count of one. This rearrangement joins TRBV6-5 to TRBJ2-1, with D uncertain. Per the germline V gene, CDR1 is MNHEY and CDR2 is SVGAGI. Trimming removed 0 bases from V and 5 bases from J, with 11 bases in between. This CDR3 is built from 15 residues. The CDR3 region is CASSYSRRSNNEQFF. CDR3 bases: TGTGCCAGCAGTTACTCGAGAAGGAGCAACAATGAGCAGTTCTTC.

The CDR3 DNA is TGTGCCAGCAGCTTTTCGGACAGGGGGCTGTACGAGCAGTACTTC. Translation: CASSFSDRGLYEQYF. The chain uses TRBV7-9 and TRBJ2-7; 11 bases line up with TRBD1. Germline CDR1 SEHNR, CDR2 FQNEAQ (reference sequence). The CDR3 totals 15 residues. J lost 4 bases, V lost 3 bases, and 5 bases had no gene match.

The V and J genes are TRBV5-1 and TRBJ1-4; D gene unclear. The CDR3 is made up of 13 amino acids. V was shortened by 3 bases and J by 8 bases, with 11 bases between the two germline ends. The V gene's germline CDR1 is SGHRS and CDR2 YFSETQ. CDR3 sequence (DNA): TGCGCCAGCAGCTCCGCCCAATCCGAAAAACTGTTTTTT. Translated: CASSSAQSEKLFF.

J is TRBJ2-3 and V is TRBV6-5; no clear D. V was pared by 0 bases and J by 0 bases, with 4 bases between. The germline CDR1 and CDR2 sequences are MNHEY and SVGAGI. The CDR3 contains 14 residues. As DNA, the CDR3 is TGTGCCAGCAGTTACTCAGCGAGCACAGATACGCAGTATTTT. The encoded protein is CASSYSASTDTQYF.

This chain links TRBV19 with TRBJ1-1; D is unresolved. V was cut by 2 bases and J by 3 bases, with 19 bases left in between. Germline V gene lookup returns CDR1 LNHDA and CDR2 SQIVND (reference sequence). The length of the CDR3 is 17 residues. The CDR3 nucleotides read TGTGCCAGTAGTATACCCCCATGGGAAAAACTGGACACTGAAGCTTTCTTT. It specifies CASSIPPWEKLDTEAFF.

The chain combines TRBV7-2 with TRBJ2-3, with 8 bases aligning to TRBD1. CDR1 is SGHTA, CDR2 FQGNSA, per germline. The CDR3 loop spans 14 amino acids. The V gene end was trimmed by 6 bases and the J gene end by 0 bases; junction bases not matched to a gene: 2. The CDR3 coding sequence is TGTGCCAGCAGTCGGGACAGGAGCACAGATACGCAGTATTTT. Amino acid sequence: CASSRDRSTDTQYF.

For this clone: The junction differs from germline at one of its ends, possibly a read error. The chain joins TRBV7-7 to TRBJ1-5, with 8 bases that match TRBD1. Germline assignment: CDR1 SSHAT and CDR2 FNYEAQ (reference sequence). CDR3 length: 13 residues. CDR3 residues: CASSADRDQPQHF. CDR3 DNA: TGTGCTAGCAGCGCGGACAGGGATCAGCCCCAGCATTTT.

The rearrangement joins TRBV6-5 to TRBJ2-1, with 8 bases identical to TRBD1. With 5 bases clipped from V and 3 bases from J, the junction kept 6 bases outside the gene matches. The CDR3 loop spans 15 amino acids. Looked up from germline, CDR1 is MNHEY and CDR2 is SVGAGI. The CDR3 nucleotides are TGTGCCAGCAGTCCGGACAGGGCGGGCTACAATGAGCAGTTCTTC. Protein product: CASSPDRAGYNEQFF.

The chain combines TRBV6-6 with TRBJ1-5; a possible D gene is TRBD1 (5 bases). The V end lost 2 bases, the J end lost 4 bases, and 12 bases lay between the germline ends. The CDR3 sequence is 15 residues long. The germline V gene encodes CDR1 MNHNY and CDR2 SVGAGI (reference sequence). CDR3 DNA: TGTGCCAGCAGTTACGAGGGGTTGGCAAATCAGCCCCAGCATTTT. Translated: CASSYEGLANQPQHF.

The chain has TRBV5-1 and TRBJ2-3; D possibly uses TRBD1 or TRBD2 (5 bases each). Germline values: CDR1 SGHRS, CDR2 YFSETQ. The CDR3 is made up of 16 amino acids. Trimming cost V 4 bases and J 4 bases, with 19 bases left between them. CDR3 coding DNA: TGCGCCAGCAGCCCGGGACCCCAATCCGCAGCAGATACGCAGTATTTT. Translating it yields CASSPGPQSAADTQYF. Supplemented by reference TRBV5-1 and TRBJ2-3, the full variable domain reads KAGVTQTPRYLIKTRGQQVTLSCSPISGHRSVSWYQQTPGQGLQFLFEYFSETQRNKGNFPGRFSGRQFSNSRSEMNVSTLELGDSALYLCASSPGPQSAADTQYFGPGTRLTVL.

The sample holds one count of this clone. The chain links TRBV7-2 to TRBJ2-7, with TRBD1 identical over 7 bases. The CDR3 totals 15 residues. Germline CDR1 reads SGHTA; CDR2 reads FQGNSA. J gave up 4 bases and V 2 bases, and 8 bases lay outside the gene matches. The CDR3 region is CASSLRPGQPYEQYF. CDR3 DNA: TGTGCCAGCAGCTTAAGGCCGGGACAGCCTTACGAGCAGTACTTC.

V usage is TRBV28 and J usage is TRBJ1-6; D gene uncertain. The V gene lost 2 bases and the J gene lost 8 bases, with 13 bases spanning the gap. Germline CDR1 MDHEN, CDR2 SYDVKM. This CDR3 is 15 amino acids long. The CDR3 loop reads CASSLRALGDSPLHF. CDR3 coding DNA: TGTGCCAGCAGTTTAAGGGCTCTCGGGGATTCACCCCTCCACTTT.

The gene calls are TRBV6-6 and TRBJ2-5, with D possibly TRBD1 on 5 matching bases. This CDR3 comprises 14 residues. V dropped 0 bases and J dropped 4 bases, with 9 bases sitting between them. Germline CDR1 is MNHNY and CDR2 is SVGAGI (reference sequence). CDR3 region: CASSYSTQGETQYF. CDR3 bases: TGTGCCAGCAGTTACTCGACGCAGGGAGAGACCCAGTACTTC.

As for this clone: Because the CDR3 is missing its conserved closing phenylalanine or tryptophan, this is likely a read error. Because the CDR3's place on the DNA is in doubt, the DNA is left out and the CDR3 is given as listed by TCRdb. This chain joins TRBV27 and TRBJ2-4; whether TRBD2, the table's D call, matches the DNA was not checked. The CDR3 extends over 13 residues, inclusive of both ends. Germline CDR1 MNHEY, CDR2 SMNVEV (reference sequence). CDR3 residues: CASRDLPHGRESV.

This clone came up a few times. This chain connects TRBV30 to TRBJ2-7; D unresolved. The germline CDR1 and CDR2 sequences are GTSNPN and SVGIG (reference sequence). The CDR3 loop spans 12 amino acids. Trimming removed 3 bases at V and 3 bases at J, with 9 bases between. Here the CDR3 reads CAWSRSRYEQYF. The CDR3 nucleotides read TGTGCCTGGAGCAGGTCCCGCTACGAGCAGTACTTC.

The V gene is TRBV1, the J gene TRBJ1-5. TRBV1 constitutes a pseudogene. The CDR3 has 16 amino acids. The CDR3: CTSSQDIKLGEQPQHF. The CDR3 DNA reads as TGCACCAGCAGCCAAGACATCAAGTTAGGGGAGCAGCCCCAGCATTTT.

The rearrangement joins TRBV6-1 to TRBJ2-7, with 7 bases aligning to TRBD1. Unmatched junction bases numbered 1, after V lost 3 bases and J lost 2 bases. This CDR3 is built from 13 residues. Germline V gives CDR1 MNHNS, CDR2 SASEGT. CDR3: CASSEGQTYEQYF. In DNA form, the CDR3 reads TGTGCCAGCAGTGAGGGACAGACCTACGAGCAGTACTTC.

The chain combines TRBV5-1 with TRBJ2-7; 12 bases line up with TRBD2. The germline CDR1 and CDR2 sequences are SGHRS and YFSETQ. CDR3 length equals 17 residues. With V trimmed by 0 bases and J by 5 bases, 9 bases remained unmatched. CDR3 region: CASSLDLSSGRANEQYF. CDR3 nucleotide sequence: TGCGCCAGCAGCTTGGATCTGTCTAGCGGGAGGGCCAACGAGCAGTACTTC.

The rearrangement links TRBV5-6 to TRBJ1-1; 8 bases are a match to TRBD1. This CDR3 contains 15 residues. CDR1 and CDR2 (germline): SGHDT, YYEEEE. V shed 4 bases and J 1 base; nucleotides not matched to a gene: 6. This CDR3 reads CASSPRGQENTEAFF. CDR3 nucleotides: TGTGCCAGCAGCCCTCGGGGACAGGAGAACACTGAAGCTTTCTTT.

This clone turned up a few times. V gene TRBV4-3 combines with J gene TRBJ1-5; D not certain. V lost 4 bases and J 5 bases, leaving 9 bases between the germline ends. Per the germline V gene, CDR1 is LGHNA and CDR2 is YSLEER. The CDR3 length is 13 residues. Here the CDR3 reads CASSPGVDQPQHF. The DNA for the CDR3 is TGCGCCAGCAGCCCAGGCGTGGATCAGCCCCAGCATTTT.